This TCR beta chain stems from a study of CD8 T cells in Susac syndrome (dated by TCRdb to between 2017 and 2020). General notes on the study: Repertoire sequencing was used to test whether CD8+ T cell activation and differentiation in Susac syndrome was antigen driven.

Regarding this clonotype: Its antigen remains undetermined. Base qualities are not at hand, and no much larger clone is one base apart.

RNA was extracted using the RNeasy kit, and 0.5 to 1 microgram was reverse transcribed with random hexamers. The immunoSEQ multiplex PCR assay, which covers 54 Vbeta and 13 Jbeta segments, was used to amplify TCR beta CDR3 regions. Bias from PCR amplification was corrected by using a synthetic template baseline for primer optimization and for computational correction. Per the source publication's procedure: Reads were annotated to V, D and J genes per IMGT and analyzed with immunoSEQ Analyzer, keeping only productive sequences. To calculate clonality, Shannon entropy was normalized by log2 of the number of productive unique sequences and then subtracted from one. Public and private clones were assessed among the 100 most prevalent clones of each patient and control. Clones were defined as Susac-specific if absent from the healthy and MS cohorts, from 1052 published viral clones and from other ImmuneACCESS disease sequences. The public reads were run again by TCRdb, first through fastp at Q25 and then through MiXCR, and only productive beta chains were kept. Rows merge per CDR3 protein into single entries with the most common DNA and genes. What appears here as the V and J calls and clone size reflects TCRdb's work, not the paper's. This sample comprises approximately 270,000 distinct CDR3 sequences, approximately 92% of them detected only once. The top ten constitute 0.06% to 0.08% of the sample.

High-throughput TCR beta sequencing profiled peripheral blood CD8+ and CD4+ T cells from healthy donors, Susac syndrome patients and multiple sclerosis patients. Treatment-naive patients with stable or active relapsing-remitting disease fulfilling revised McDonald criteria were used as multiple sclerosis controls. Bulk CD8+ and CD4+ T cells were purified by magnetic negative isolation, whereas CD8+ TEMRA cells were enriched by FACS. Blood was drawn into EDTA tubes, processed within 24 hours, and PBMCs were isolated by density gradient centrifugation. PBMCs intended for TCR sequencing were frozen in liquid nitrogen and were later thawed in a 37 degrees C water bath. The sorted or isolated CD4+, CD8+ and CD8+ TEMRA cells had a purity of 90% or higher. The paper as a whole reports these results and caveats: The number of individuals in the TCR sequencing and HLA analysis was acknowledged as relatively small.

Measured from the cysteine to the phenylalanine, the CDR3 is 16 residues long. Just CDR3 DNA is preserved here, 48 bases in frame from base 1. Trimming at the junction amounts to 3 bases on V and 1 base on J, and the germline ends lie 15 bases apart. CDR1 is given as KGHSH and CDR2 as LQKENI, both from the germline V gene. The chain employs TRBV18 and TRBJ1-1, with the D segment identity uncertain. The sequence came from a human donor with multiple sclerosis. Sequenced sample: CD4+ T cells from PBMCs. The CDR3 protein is CASSPPWAPGNTEAFF. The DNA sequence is TGTGCCAGCTCACCCCCGTGGGCACCCGGGAACACTGAAGCTTTCTTT.